Below, 16 T cell receptor beta chains from the same sample are listed, as sequenced in a study of blood T cell repertoires in COVID-19. The protocol was immunoSEQ multiplex PCR, while the TCRdb copy is restricted to in-frame clones and leaves out a portion. The sample lists tens of thousands of clones; roughly nine tenths were seen once. The sample was peripheral blood. The receptors originated from a woman in her seventies with acute or convalescent COVID-19.

Note on this clone: One end of the junction varies from germline; a read error may be responsible. The rearrangement joins TRBV10-1 to TRBJ2-5; D may be TRBD2 (5 bases). Germline CDR1 and CDR2: WNHNN and SYGVQD (reference sequence). The CDR3 has 14 residues. This CDR3 reads CASSESGLWTPLNF. The CDR3 DNA is TGCGCCAGCAGTGAGTCGGGTCTATGGACTCCCCTAAACTTC.

The chain carries TRBV3-1 (or the pseudogene TRBV3-2) and TRBJ1-1, with D maybe TRBD1 (6 bases). The V end was cut by 4 bases, the J end by 1 base, with 7 bases between. The CDR3 contains 13 residues. Germline CDR1 LGHDT, CDR2 YNNKEL (reference sequence). CDR3 sequence reads: CASSLRGNTEAFF. The CDR3 nucleotides are TGTGCCAGCAGCCTCAGGGGGAACACTGAAGCTTTCTTT.

The genes are TRBV6-6 and TRBJ1-5; TRBD1 agrees at 8 bases. The CDR3 consists of 14 residues. Trimming at V came to 7 bases and at J to 6 bases, leaving 8 bases not matched to a gene. Germline V gives CDR1 MNHNY, CDR2 SVGAGI (reference sequence). The DNA for the CDR3 is TGTGCCAGCACCCTCGACAGGGGAGGTCAGCCCCAGCATTTT. Its protein is CASTLDRGGQPQHF.

The rearrangement joins TRBV29-1 to TRBJ2-7; 7 bases map to TRBD1. The germline V gene has CDR1 SQVTM and CDR2 ANQGSEA. This CDR3 contains 17 residues. The junction had 17 bases not matched to a gene; V was cut back by 2 bases and J by 4 bases. CDR3 DNA: TGCAGCGTTGAAACTGGCGTACAGGGGTTTGGGGTGTACGAGCAGTACTTC. Amino acid sequence: CSVETGVQGFGVYEQYF.

This clone occurred a few times. The V gene is TRBV9, the J gene TRBJ1-6; D remains unclear. Between the trimmed V and J ends, which lost 4 bases and 8 bases, there was a span of 10 bases. CDR1 and CDR2 from the germline V gene are SGDLS and YYNGEE. The CDR3 contains 13 residues. The chain's CDR3 is CASSLNSDSPLHF. The CDR3 DNA is TGTGCCAGCAGCCTAAATAGTGATTCACCCCTCCACTTT.

V is TRBV3-1 (or the pseudogene TRBV3-2) and J is TRBJ2-6; D is perhaps TRBD2 (6 bases). The germline V and J ends were trimmed by 5 bases and 3 bases, with 11 bases remaining between them. Germline values: CDR1 LGHDT, CDR2 YNNKEL (reference sequence). The CDR3 length is 15 residues. Here the CDR3 reads CASSGLWGGANVLTF. The CDR3 region has the DNA TGTGCCAGCAGCGGACTATGGGGTGGGGCCAACGTCCTGACTTTC.

This clone was recorded only once. The V gene is TRBV21-1, the J gene TRBJ1-5; no DNA check was done on the table's D call, TRBD1. TRBV21-1 is described as a pseudogene. The CDR3 spans 17 residues. CDR3: CASDPIDRGGSNQPQHF. For the CDR3, the DNA is TGTGCCAGCGATCCGATCGACAGGGGAGGAAGCAATCAGCCCCAGCATTTT.

Concerning this clone: The same CDR3 also results from other DNA sequences found in this sample. This chain joins TRBV19 and TRBJ1-1, with D tentatively TRBD1 (6 bases). V lost 2 bases, J lost 2 bases, and 9 bases lay in between. This CDR3 has 14 amino acids. Germline V gene lookup returns CDR1 LNHDA and CDR2 SQIVND (reference sequence). The CDR3 DNA is TGTGCCAGTAGTATAACAGGGACCAACACTGAAGCTTTCTTT. Its translation: CASSITGTNTEAFF. Full variable domain (rest looked up from reference TRBV19 and TRBJ1-1): DGGITQSPKYLFRKEGQNVTLSCEQNLNHDAMYWYRQDPGQGLRLIYYSQIVNDFQKGDIAEGYSVSREKKESFPLTVTSAQKNPTAFYLCASSITGTNTEAFFGQGTRLTVV.

The chain combines TRBV19 with TRBJ1-1, with D unclear. V was trimmed by 2 bases and J by 6 bases, leaving 7 bases between them. This CDR3 spans 12 amino acids. CDR1 is LNHDA, CDR2 SQIVND, per germline (reference sequence). Here the CDR3 DNA reads TGTGCCAGTAGTATATACGGAGCTGAAGCTTTCTTT. It encodes CASSIYGAEAFF.

This rearrangement joins TRBV6-5 to TRBJ2-7, with D maybe TRBD2 (5 bases). The germline CDR1 and CDR2 sequences are MNHEY and SVGAGI. The CDR3 is made up of 11 amino acids. DNA for the CDR3: TGTGCCAGCAATCTCGGGAAGGGATGGGACGTC. It specifies CASNLGKGWDV.

The V gene is TRBV30, the J gene TRBJ2-3, with 10 bases lining up with TRBD2. After removal of 8 bases from V and 0 bases from J, the junction contained 8 bases not matched to a gene. Germline CDR1 is GTSNPN and CDR2 is SVGIG (reference sequence). The CDR3 sequence is 15 residues long. This CDR3 is CAGTTSGFSTDTQYF. CDR3 sequence (DNA): TGTGCCGGGACGACTAGCGGGTTTAGCACAGATACGCAGTATTTT. Drawing the rest from reference TRBV30 and TRBJ2-3, the complete variable domain is SQTIHQWPATLVQPVGSPLSLECTVEGTSNPNLYWYRQAAGRGLQLLFYSVGIGQISSEVPQNLSASRPQDRQFILSSKKLLLSDSGFYLCAGTTSGFSTDTQYFGPGTRLTVL.

This chain connects TRBV2 to TRBJ1-1; 7 bases are a match to TRBD1. The germline V gene encodes CDR1 SNHLY and CDR2 FYNNEI. This CDR3 contains 13 residues. The J segment lost 6 bases and the V segment lost 6 bases, leaving 7 bases of the junction unmatched. The CDR3 is CASSVQGWAEAFF. The CDR3 region has the DNA TGTGCCAGCAGCGTACAGGGGTGGGCTGAAGCTTTCTTT.

The V gene is TRBV3-1 (or the pseudogene TRBV3-2), the J gene TRBJ1-6; TRBD1 is a possible D gene (5 bases). Germline loops: CDR1 LGHDT, CDR2 YNNKEL (reference sequence). V lost 0 bases and J lost 7, with 10 bases in between. The CDR3 sequence is 15 residues long. The CDR3 coding sequence is TGTGCCAGCAGCCAAGATAGACAGAAAAATTCACCCCTCCACTTT. Its translation: CASSQDRQKNSPLHF.

This rearrangement joins TRBV28 to TRBJ2-7; TRBD2 matches at 7 bases. The CDR3 runs to 13 residues. CDR1 and CDR2 from the germline V gene are MDHEN and SYDVKM. Trimming cost V 8 bases and J 1 base; bases outside gene matches: 5. The CDR3 DNA reads as TGTGCCAGCGGGAGGGAGCGTTCCTACGAGCAGTACTTC. It codes for CASGRERSYEQYF.

This chain joins TRBV20-1 and TRBJ2-2, with D uncertain. Deletions cut 7 bases from V and 6 bases from J, with 9 bases between. The germline V gene has CDR1 DFQATT and CDR2 SNEGSKA (reference sequence). The CDR3 runs to 11 residues. DNA for the CDR3: TGCAGTGGCAGTCGGGCCGGGGAGCTGTTTTTT. Translation gives CSGSRAGELFF.

The V gene is TRBV20-1, the J gene TRBJ2-1, with a tentative D call TRBD2 (6 bases). This CDR3 has 15 residues. The germline gives CDR1 DFQATT, CDR2 SNEGSKA (reference sequence). V gave up 3 bases and J gave up 3 bases, with 15 bases separating them. CDR3 in DNA: TGCAGTGCTAGTTCCGGGAGAGGGATCTACAATGAGCAGTTCTTC. Translation gives CSASSGRGIYNEQFF.